The rows below give T cell receptor beta chains drawn from one sample of a study of cytomegalovirus exposure and HLA in healthy donors. Assay: immunoSEQ multiplex PCR; the TCRdb copy retains only in-frame clones and omits some. Among about 91,000 clones, about nine tenths were seen once, and the ten largest hold under 2.5%. The sequencing input was PBMCs. The receptors were gathered from a man in his late teens or twenties in good health and CMV-seronegative. The CDR3 runs from the conserved cysteine through the conserved F or W. The order of the fields is CDR3 DNA, CDR3 protein, V gene, D gene, clone size, J gene. The D gene is left open where the match is weak. The listing skips clone size in some rows; elsewhere it reads once, few, many or a size class.

CDR3 DNA: TGTGCCAGCGTAGCGGGAGTGCGCAATGAGCAGTTCTTC
CDR3 protein: CASVAGVRNEQFF
V gene: TRBV11-1
D gene: TRBD2
clone size: -
J gene: TRBJ2-1

CDR3 DNA: TGTGCCAGCAGTTTAGGGGGACTAGCGGGAGGCACAGATACGCAGTATTTT
CDR3 protein: CASSLGGLAGGTDTQYF
V gene: TRBV28
D gene: TRBD2
clone size: -
J gene: TRBJ2-3

CDR3 DNA: TGCGCCAGCAGCCAAGCAGGCTTCCGATGGGGCGATGAGCAGTTCTTC
CDR3 protein: CASSQAGFRWGDEQFF
V gene: TRBV4-3
D gene: -
clone size: -
J gene: TRBJ2-1

CDR3 DNA: TGTGCCAGCAGTCACCGGGGGTCTCATGGCTACACCTTC
CDR3 protein: CASSHRGSHGYTF
V gene: TRBV27
D gene: -
clone size: -
J gene: TRBJ1-2

CDR3 DNA: TGTGCCAGCAGGGTGACAGGGTTGAGCACAGATACGCAGTATTTT
CDR3 protein: CASRVTGLSTDTQYF
V gene: TRBV2
D gene: TRBD1
clone size: -
J gene: TRBJ2-3

CDR3 DNA: TGCGCCAGCAGTTTGACTCCCGGGGGCTCCTACAATGAGCAGTTCTTC
CDR3 protein: CASSLTPGGSYNEQFF
V gene: TRBV5-1
D gene: -
clone size: -
J gene: TRBJ2-1

CDR3 DNA: TGTGCCAGCAGGCGAAACAGGGCCGGGGAGCTGTTTTTT
CDR3 protein: CASRRNRAGELFF
V gene: TRBV6-5
D gene: -
clone size: -
J gene: TRBJ2-2

CDR3 DNA: TGTGCCAGCAGAGTCGTGCCCGTGGGGGGAACTGAAGCTTTCTTT
CDR3 protein: CASRVVPVGGTEAFF
V gene: TRBV6-5
D gene: -
clone size: -
J gene: TRBJ1-1

CDR3 DNA: TGTGCCAGCAGCTTAGGGACGGCCCTAGCCTATTCTGGCTACACCTTC
CDR3 protein: CASSLGTALAYSGYTF
V gene: TRBV7-9
D gene: -
clone size: -
J gene: TRBJ1-2

CDR3 DNA: TGTGCCAGCAATCTAGGAGCAGTTACTGAAGCTTTCTTT
CDR3 protein: CASNLGAVTEAFF
V gene: TRBV7-9
D gene: -
clone size: -
J gene: TRBJ1-1

CDR3 DNA: TGTGCCAGTAACCCGGGACAAGGCTATGGCTACACCTTC
CDR3 protein: CASNPGQGYGYTF
V gene: TRBV19
D gene: -
clone size: -
J gene: TRBJ1-2

CDR3 DNA: TGTGCCAGCAGTGAATTCGGGACAGCTAGCACAGATACGCAGTATTTT
CDR3 protein: CASSEFGTASTDTQYF
V gene: TRBV25-1
D gene: TRBD1
clone size: once
J gene: TRBJ2-3

CDR3 DNA: TGCGCCAGCAGCTTACCGGGACAGGGGACCTACGAGCAGTACTTC
CDR3 protein: CASSLPGQGTYEQYF
V gene: TRBV5-1
D gene: TRBD1
clone size: once
J gene: TRBJ2-7

CDR3 DNA: TGTGCCAGCACGGGGGACAGATTCTTCTATGGCTACACCTTC
CDR3 protein: CASTGDRFFYGYTF
V gene: TRBV6-5
D gene: TRBD1
clone size: -
J gene: TRBJ1-2

CDR3 DNA: TGTGCCAGCAGTGAAAAATCCTCATACCGGACAGGCGGCACAGATACGCAGTATTTT
CDR3 protein: CASSEKSSYRTGGTDTQYF
V gene: TRBV2
D gene: TRBD1
clone size: -
J gene: TRBJ2-3

CDR3 DNA: TGTGCCAGCAGCCAAACGGCGCAGGGGGCATATTTGGGCTACACCTTC
CDR3 protein: CASSQTAQGAYLGYTF
V gene: TRBV4-2
D gene: TRBD1
clone size: -
J gene: TRBJ1-2

CDR3 DNA: TGTGCCAGCAGCGCGAACCCAAAAAGCGGGAGGGGGTACAATGAGCAGTTCTTC
CDR3 protein: CASSANPKSGRGYNEQFF
V gene: TRBV9
D gene: TRBD2
clone size: -
J gene: TRBJ2-1

CDR3 DNA: TGTGCCAGCAGCCAGGAGACAGCGACCACCGGGGAGCTGTTTTTT
CDR3 protein: CASSQETATTGELFF
V gene: TRBV4-2
D gene: -
clone size: once
J gene: TRBJ2-2

CDR3 DNA: TGCGCCAGCAGCTCCGAACCCACGGGAGGCAAAAACATTCAGTACTTC
CDR3 protein: CASSSEPTGGKNIQYF
V gene: TRBV5-1
D gene: TRBD2
clone size: -
J gene: TRBJ2-4

CDR3 DNA: TGTGCCAGCAGTTTCGAGGGTGCGCTGGCCGCAGATACGCAGTATTTT
CDR3 protein: CASSFEGALAADTQYF
V gene: TRBV28
D gene: -
clone size: -
J gene: TRBJ2-3

CDR3 DNA: TGTGCCAGCAGCTATGCCGGGACTAGGGGTAATGAGCAGTTCTTC
CDR3 protein: CASSYAGTRGNEQFF
V gene: TRBV11-2
D gene: TRBD2
clone size: -
J gene: TRBJ2-1

CDR3 DNA: TGTGCCAGCAGCCCGCCCCGACAGGGGATGTATGGCTACACCTTC
CDR3 protein: CASSPPRQGMYGYTF
V gene: TRBV4-2
D gene: TRBD1
clone size: -
J gene: TRBJ1-2

CDR3 DNA: TGTGCCAGCAGCCCCGGGACTAGCGGGAGCGGGCAGTTCTTC
CDR3 protein: CASSPGTSGSGQFF
V gene: TRBV7-8
D gene: TRBD2
clone size: once
J gene: TRBJ2-1

CDR3 DNA: TGTGCCAGCAGCGTAGTGGGGACAGAGAATTCACCCCTCCACTTT
CDR3 protein: CASSVVGTENSPLHF
V gene: TRBV9
D gene: TRBD1
clone size: few
J gene: TRBJ1-6

CDR3 DNA: TGTGCCACCTCCCCGGGGGTAGTCGGCACTGAAGCTTTCTTT
CDR3 protein: CATSPGVVGTEAFF
V gene: TRBV28
D gene: -
clone size: -
J gene: TRBJ1-1

CDR3 DNA: TGTGCCAGCAGTTACTCAAGGACAGGGGGCCTGAGCGGCTACACCTTC
CDR3 protein: CASSYSRTGGLSGYTF
V gene: TRBV6-5
D gene: TRBD1
clone size: -
J gene: TRBJ1-2

CDR3 DNA: TGTGCCAGCAGCTCTGGGACTAGCGGGACCGAGACCCAGTACTTC
CDR3 protein: CASSSGTSGTETQYF
V gene: TRBV7-8
D gene: TRBD2
clone size: -
J gene: TRBJ2-5

CDR3 DNA: TGTGCCAGCAGTTTATTACTAGGGGGAATTAGCGGGCAGTACTTC
CDR3 protein: CASSLLLGGISGQYF
V gene: TRBV28
D gene: -
clone size: -
J gene: TRBJ2-5

CDR3 DNA: TGTGCCAGCAGCGACGGGAGTAGCACAGATACGCAGTATTTT
CDR3 protein: CASSDGSSTDTQYF
V gene: TRBV7-6
D gene: -
clone size: -
J gene: TRBJ2-3

CDR3 DNA: TGTGCCAGCAGTGCCGGTAGCGGGTCCTTCAATGAGCAGTTCTTC
CDR3 protein: CASSAGSGSFNEQFF
V gene: TRBV2
D gene: TRBD2
clone size: -
J gene: TRBJ2-1

CDR3 DNA: TGTGCCAGCAGCCTTCAAACCCATTACAGGGGCAGTGGAAACACCATATATTTT
CDR3 protein: CASSLQTHYRGSGNTIYF
V gene: TRBV4-2
D gene: TRBD1
clone size: -
J gene: TRBJ1-3

CDR3 DNA: TGTGCCAGCAGCTTAAGACAGGGGGATAACGAGCAGTACTTC
CDR3 protein: CASSLRQGDNEQYF
V gene: TRBV7-3
D gene: TRBD1
clone size: few
J gene: TRBJ2-7

CDR3 DNA: TGTGCCAGCAGCCGTGCCGCGAACACCGGGGAGCTGTTTTTT
CDR3 protein: CASSRAANTGELFF
V gene: TRBV9
D gene: -
clone size: -
J gene: TRBJ2-2

CDR3 DNA: TGTGCCACCAGCAGAGAGGAAGAGGGACAGGGGACCTACGAGCAGTACTTC
CDR3 protein: CATSREEEGQGTYEQYF
V gene: TRBV15
D gene: TRBD1
clone size: -
J gene: TRBJ2-7

CDR3 DNA: TGTGCCAGCAGCTTAGGACAGGGTCGACACCGTTTCCAGTTCTTC
CDR3 protein: CASSLGQGRHRFQFF
V gene: TRBV7-3
D gene: TRBD1
clone size: -
J gene: TRBJ2-1

CDR3 DNA: TGCAGCGTCCAGAGCGGGGCCCTCCCTCCCACAGATACGCAGTATTTT
CDR3 protein: CSVQSGALPPTDTQYF
V gene: TRBV29-1
D gene: TRBD2
clone size: -
J gene: TRBJ2-3

CDR3 DNA: TGCGCCAGCAGCCAAGGATACGGGTCGACAGATACGCAGTATTTT
CDR3 protein: CASSQGYGSTDTQYF
V gene: TRBV4-1
D gene: -
clone size: -
J gene: TRBJ2-3

CDR3 DNA: TGTGCCAGCAGCGGGGGACTAGCGGAGTACAATGAGCAGTTCTTC
CDR3 protein: CASSGGLAEYNEQFF
V gene: TRBV5-4
D gene: TRBD2
clone size: -
J gene: TRBJ2-1

CDR3 DNA: TGCGCCAGCAGCTTGGGGCTAGCGGGAATTGCAGATACGCAGTATTTT
CDR3 protein: CASSLGLAGIADTQYF
V gene: TRBV5-1
D gene: TRBD2
clone size: -
J gene: TRBJ2-3

CDR3 DNA: TGTGCCAGCAGCCAGAGCGGGAGATTTGAGCAGTTCTTC
CDR3 protein: CASSQSGRFEQFF
V gene: TRBV7-2
D gene: TRBD2
clone size: once
J gene: TRBJ2-1

CDR3 DNA: TGTGCCAGCAGGGCCGGGAGCACTGAAGCTTTCTTT
CDR3 protein: CASRAGSTEAFF
V gene: TRBV6-1
D gene: -
clone size: few
J gene: TRBJ1-1

CDR3 DNA: TGTGCCAGCAGGCATACGGCAGCGGATCACAATGAGCAGTTCTTC
CDR3 protein: CASRHTAADHNEQFF
V gene: TRBV11-3
D gene: -
clone size: -
J gene: TRBJ2-1

CDR3 DNA: TGTGCCAGCAGTTTCTCACTAGCGGGAGGTGGTGAGCAGTTCTTC
CDR3 protein: CASSFSLAGGGEQFF
V gene: TRBV27
D gene: TRBD2
clone size: -
J gene: TRBJ2-1

CDR3 DNA: TGTGCCACCAGCACCAGACAGAGGACCTACAATGAGCAGTTCTTC
CDR3 protein: CATSTRQRTYNEQFF
V gene: TRBV15
D gene: -
clone size: -
J gene: TRBJ2-1

CDR3 DNA: TGTGCCAGCAGTTTAAGGGCGGGGTGGTTGTCGACCCAGTACTTC
CDR3 protein: CASSLRAGWLSTQYF
V gene: TRBV28
D gene: -
clone size: -
J gene: TRBJ2-5

CDR3 DNA: TGTGCCAGCTCACCAGGGGGCTCCGGGGAGCTGTTTTTT
CDR3 protein: CASSPGGSGELFF
V gene: TRBV18
D gene: -
clone size: -
J gene: TRBJ2-2

CDR3 DNA: TGTGCCAGCAGCTTGGCAGGGTTGCAAGCTTTCTTT
CDR3 protein: CASSLAGLQAFF
V gene: TRBV7-2
D gene: -
clone size: -
J gene: TRBJ1-1

CDR3 DNA: TGTGCCAGTAGTACAACCCGGACTAGCGGGACCTATGAGCAGTTCTTC
CDR3 protein: CASSTTRTSGTYEQFF
V gene: TRBV19
D gene: TRBD2
clone size: once
J gene: TRBJ2-1

CDR3 DNA: TGTGCCAGCAGCTTGTCTAGCGGGAGAGTCACAGATACGCAGTATTTT
CDR3 protein: CASSLSSGRVTDTQYF
V gene: TRBV11-2
D gene: TRBD2
clone size: -
J gene: TRBJ2-3

CDR3 DNA: TGTGCCAGCAGCTTGGACCAGGGGTATCAGCCCCAGCATTTT
CDR3 protein: CASSLDQGYQPQHF
V gene: TRBV5-8
D gene: -
clone size: -
J gene: TRBJ1-5

CDR3 DNA: TGTGCCAGCATCAGGGGGGTTGAAGCTTTCTTT
CDR3 protein: CASIRGVEAFF
V gene: TRBV28
D gene: TRBD1
clone size: -
J gene: TRBJ1-1

CDR3 DNA: TGTGCCAGCAGCTTGTCTTTTACAGGGACCCTCCGTGAGCAGTTCTTC
CDR3 protein: CASSLSFTGTLREQFF
V gene: TRBV5-6
D gene: -
clone size: -
J gene: TRBJ2-1

CDR3 DNA: TGTGCCAGCAGCGTCGGGACTAGCGGACAAGAGGCCCAGTACTTC
CDR3 protein: CASSVGTSGQEAQYF
V gene: TRBV11-3
D gene: TRBD2
clone size: -
J gene: TRBJ2-5

CDR3 DNA: TGCAGTCCGGGAGGGTCAGATACGCAGTATTTT
CDR3 protein: CSPGGSDTQYF
V gene: TRBV20-1
D gene: TRBD2
clone size: -
J gene: TRBJ2-3

CDR3 DNA: TGTGCCAGCACTGCGTCCGGGACAGGGGCCTACAATGAGCAGTTCTTC
CDR3 protein: CASTASGTGAYNEQFF
V gene: TRBV25-1
D gene: TRBD1
clone size: -
J gene: TRBJ2-1